The 31 T cell receptor beta chains below all came from one sample that was sequenced in a study of blood T cell repertoires in COVID-19. Profiling relied on immunoSEQ multiplex PCR, and the TCRdb table lists in-frame clones only, not all of them. In the table there are more than 150,000 clones, about four fifths of which are singletons. Sequences were obtained from PBMCs or T cells enriched from blood (not recorded which). The source of these receptors is a man aged 45-65 years who had recovered from COVID-19.

This chain joins TRBV19 and TRBJ2-2, with a tentative D call TRBD1 (6 bases). CDR3 length: 13 residues. Germline CDR1 and CDR2: LNHDA and SQIVND (reference sequence). Trimming left V 4 bases short and J 5 bases short, with 8 bases between. The CDR3 nucleotides are TGTGCCAGTAGTACTGGACAGACCGGGGAGCTGTTTTTT. It codes for CASSTGQTGELFF.

The chain couples TRBV6-5 to TRBJ1-5; D remains ambiguous. V lost 0 bases to trimming and J lost 3 bases, with 12 bases between them. This CDR3 is built from 16 residues. CDR1 is MNHEY, CDR2 SVGAGI, per germline. The CDR3 loop is CASSYSRTGFNQPQHF. In DNA form, the CDR3 reads TGTGCCAGCAGTTACTCGAGGACGGGGTTCAATCAGCCCCAGCATTTT.

The chain joins TRBV10-3 to TRBJ1-1; possible D gene TRBD1, 5 bases. CDR3 length: 14 amino acids. Trimming cost V 10 bases and J 4 bases, with 19 bases left between them. Germline CDR1 ENHRY, CDR2 SYGVKD. The CDR3 here is CATRSGGAGTEAFF. Written as DNA, the CDR3 is TGTGCCACACGGTCAGGCGGGGCCGGCACTGAAGCTTTCTTT.

This chain connects TRBV12-3 or TRBV12-4 to TRBJ1-5; D remains ambiguous. There are 12 residues in the CDR3. With 3 bases removed from V and 8 bases from J, the gap between germline ends came to 8 bases. CDR3 region: CASSFPLEPQHF. The CDR3 DNA reads as TGTGCCAGCAGTTTTCCTCTCGAGCCCCAGCATTTT.

The chain uses TRBV21-1 and TRBJ1-1; no check of the table's D call, TRBD1, against the DNA was made. TRBV21-1 is annotated as a pseudogene. The CDR3 totals 18 residues. The CDR3 sequence is CASSKAGPFRGLDTEAFF. CDR3 nucleotides: TGTGCCAGCAGCAAAGCAGGCCCGTTCAGGGGGCTGGACACTGAAGCTTTCTTT.

This sequence joins TRBV20-1 and TRBJ2-6, with D possibly TRBD1 on 5 matching bases. The CDR3 totals 15 residues. Trimming took off 3 bases at V and 0 bases at J, with 9 bases between the two ends. The V gene's germline CDR1 is DFQATT and CDR2 SNEGSKA (reference sequence). The CDR3 region is CSASRGNSGANVLTF. The CDR3 DNA follows: TGCAGTGCTAGTAGGGGTAACTCTGGGGCCAACGTCCTGACTTTC.

The rearrangement joins TRBV18 to TRBJ1-5, with D possibly TRBD1 on 5 matching bases. This CDR3 is 16 amino acids long. Trimming took 3 bases from V and 2 from J, leaving 14 bases between them. Looked up from germline, CDR1 is KGHSH and CDR2 is LQKENI. In DNA, the CDR3 is TGTGCCAGCTCACCCGTGGGACTTCACGGCAATCAGCCCCAGCATTTT. As protein: CASSPVGLHGNQPQHF.

The chain uses TRBV2 and TRBJ1-3; 7 bases map to TRBD1. The CDR3 runs to 15 residues. Losses at the gene ends were 6 bases for V and 2 bases for J; bases not matched to a gene: 7. Germline V gives CDR1 SNHLY, CDR2 FYNNEI. CDR3 amino acids: CASRLQGRAGNTIYF. In DNA, the CDR3 is TGTGCCAGCAGGTTACAGGGGCGAGCTGGAAACACCATATATTTT.

The rearrangement links TRBV9 to TRBJ2-3, with unresolved D. The CDR3 has 13 amino acids. Trimming took 3 bases from V and 0 from J, leaving 5 bases between them. From germline, CDR1 is SGDLS and CDR2 YYNGEE. This chain's CDR3 is CASSAVSTDTQYF. The CDR3 nucleotides are TGTGCCAGCAGCGCCGTAAGCACAGATACGCAGTATTTT.

The chain carries TRBV30 and TRBJ1-3, with D hard to call. Germline V lookup: CDR1 GTSNPN, CDR2 SVGIG (reference sequence). The CDR3 is made up of 13 amino acids. V lost 2 bases and J 0 bases, leaving 5 bases between the germline ends. CDR3 protein: CAWSRSSGNTIYF. In nucleotides, the CDR3 is TGTGCCTGGAGTCGGAGCTCTGGAAACACCATATATTTT.

This clone was seen only once. This chain connects TRBV5-1 to TRBJ1-6; 9 positions match TRBD1. Germline V CDR1 and CDR2: SGHRS, YFSETQ. V lost 0 bases and J lost 9; bases outside the gene matches: 7. The CDR3 consists of 16 residues. The CDR3 nucleotides read TGCGCCAGCAGCTTGGCTCCGGGACAGGGTGGTTCACCCCTCCACTTT. Residues: CASSLAPGQGGSPLHF.

CDR3 protein: CASGQAEPQHF. The CDR3 region has the DNA TGTGCCAGCGGACAGGCTGAGCCCCAGCATTTT. This sequence joins TRBV19 and TRBJ1-5, with TRBD1 matching over 7 bases. Per the germline V gene, CDR1 is LNHDA and CDR2 is SQIVND (reference sequence). With 9 bases clipped from V and 8 bases from J, the junction kept 4 bases outside the gene matches. CDR3 length: 11 residues.

This chain uses TRBV7-6 with TRBJ2-2; the D gene is possibly TRBD1 (5 bases). Germline CDR1 SGHVS, CDR2 FNYEAQ. Trimming took 5 bases from V and 1 from J, leaving 11 bases between them. The CDR3 is 15 residues long. The DNA for the CDR3 is TGTGCCAGCAGCCCTAACGACAGGAACACCGGGGAGCTGTTTTTT. Translated: CASSPNDRNTGELFF.

This clone was picked up one time. V and J are TRBV19 and TRBJ1-4, with 7 bases fitting TRBD1. The ends lost 3 bases at V and 4 bases at J; junction bases unmatched: 5. Germline loops: CDR1 LNHDA, CDR2 SQIVND (reference sequence). The CDR3 sequence is 15 residues long. The CDR3 sequence is CASSMATGVNEKLFF. CDR3 DNA sequence: TGTGCCAGTAGTATGGCAACAGGGGTTAATGAAAAACTGTTTTTT.

This chain links TRBV24-1 with TRBJ2-6; the D is unclear. The CDR3 length is 16 residues. V was clipped by 4 bases and J by 0 bases, with 9 bases between them. The germline V gene encodes CDR1 KGHDR and CDR2 SFDVKD. The CDR3 bases are TGTGCCACCAGTGACCAACAGAGCTCTGGGGCCAACGTCCTGACTTTC. Its translation: CATSDQQSSGANVLTF.

This clone was detected only a few times. The chain has TRBV27 and TRBJ2-2; D might be TRBD2 (5 bases). V was trimmed by 2 bases and J by 5 bases, leaving 9 bases between them. CDR1 is MNHEY, CDR2 SMNVEV, per germline (reference sequence). There are 14 residues in the CDR3. CDR3 sequence: CASSLRTRTGELFF. The CDR3 nucleotides are TGTGCCAGCAGTTTAAGGACTCGTACCGGGGAGCTGTTTTTT.

In DNA, the CDR3 is TGTGCCAGCAGCGAACTGACAGGGGGCAATCAGCCCCAGCATTTT. Translation: CASSELTGGNQPQHF. J is TRBJ1-5 and V is TRBV7-8; 8 nucleotides match TRBD1. The V gene end was trimmed by 5 bases and the J gene end by 2 bases; junction bases not matched to a gene: 5. Germline assignment: CDR1 SGHVS and CDR2 FQNEAQ. The length of the CDR3 is 15 residues.

The chain links TRBV2 to TRBJ2-3; 8 bases map to TRBD2. The CDR3 has 15 amino acids. The trim removed 6 bases at V and 1 base at J, leaving 6 bases unmatched. Germline V lookup: CDR1 SNHLY, CDR2 FYNNEI. The CDR3 protein is CASSLSGIGTDTQYF. The CDR3 region has the DNA TGTGCCAGCAGCCTTAGCGGGATAGGCACAGATACGCAGTATTTT.

This clone was found a few times. The chain uses TRBV30 and TRBJ1-5; 7 bases match TRBD1. CDR1 GTSNPN and CDR2 SVGIG come from the germline V gene (reference sequence). Trimming at V came to 0 bases and at J to 4 bases, leaving 9 bases not matched to a gene. This CDR3 has 16 residues. The CDR3 nucleotides read TGTGCCTGGAGTGTATTTGGCAGGGGGATAAATCAGCCCCAGCATTTT. It encodes CAWSVFGRGINQPQHF.

The chain recombines TRBV10-3 with TRBJ1-6; D is possibly TRBD1 (6 bases). The V gene lost 0 bases and the J gene lost 7 bases, with 13 bases spanning the gap. In germline, CDR1 is ENHRY, CDR2 SYGVKD. The CDR3 runs 16 residues. CDR3 residues: CAISESGQGRNSPLHF. DNA for the CDR3: TGTGCCATCAGTGAGTCAGGGCAGGGGAGAAATTCACCCCTCCACTTT.

CDR3 DNA sequence: TGTGCCAGTAGTATCGCGCAGGGGTACACCGGGGAGCTGTTTTTT. This translates into CASSIAQGYTGELFF. This rearrangement joins TRBV19 to TRBJ2-2; D is possibly TRBD1 (6 bases). V was clipped by 3 bases and J by 3 bases, with 11 bases between them. Germline V gene lookup returns CDR1 LNHDA and CDR2 SQIVND (reference sequence). The CDR3 loop spans 15 amino acids.

The chain links TRBV19 to TRBJ1-5, with 12 positions matching TRBD1. This CDR3 comprises 17 residues. CDR1 LNHDA and CDR2 SQIVND come from the germline V gene (reference sequence). After removal of 4 bases from V and 0 bases from J, the junction contained 4 bases not matched to a gene. The CDR3 DNA reads TGTGCCAGTAGTAAGGGACAGGGGGCTTATAGCAATCAGCCCCAGCATTTT. This translates into CASSKGQGAYSNQPQHF.

V is TRBV18 and J is TRBJ1-5; 7 bases are shared with TRBD1. Unmatched junction bases numbered 3, after V lost 0 bases and J lost 4 bases. Germline assignment: CDR1 KGHSH and CDR2 LQKENI. The CDR3 is 15 amino acids. The CDR3 nucleotides read TGTGCCAGCTCACCACCGCCAGGGGGAAATCAGCCCCAGCATTTT. As protein: CASSPPPGGNQPQHF.

The rearrangement links TRBV7-2 to TRBJ2-1; TRBD2 matches at 9 bases. Germline V lookup: CDR1 SGHTA, CDR2 FQGNSA. This CDR3 comprises 13 residues. J gave up 5 bases and V 9 bases, and 5 bases lay outside the gene matches. In DNA form, the CDR3 reads TGTGCCAGTCTAGCGGGAACCAACAATGAGCAGTTCTTC. Translated: CASLAGTNNEQFF.

The chain recombines TRBV4-1 with TRBJ2-3, with D perhaps TRBD2 (7 bases). Germline V gives CDR1 MGHRA, CDR2 YSYEKL. Between the trimmed V and J ends, which lost 4 bases and 5 bases, there was a span of 19 bases. The CDR3 consists of 16 residues. The CDR3 sequence: CASSPVGAGAKDTQYF. CDR3 nucleotides: TGCGCCAGCAGCCCCGTAGGGGCGGGGGCAAAAGATACGCAGTATTTT.

This chain joins TRBV4-1 and TRBJ2-1, with 8 nucleotides matching TRBD1. The V gene's germline CDR1 is MGHRA and CDR2 YSYEKL. There are 20 residues in the CDR3. Trimming at V came to 0 bases and at J to 5 bases, leaving 18 bases not matched to a gene. The CDR3 nucleotides read TGCGCCAGCAGCCAAGAGCCAACAGGGGGTGGGGTATGGAGTGACAATGAGCAGTTCTTC. This codes for CASSQEPTGGGVWSDNEQFF.

The chain has TRBV28 and TRBJ2-7; possible D gene TRBD2, 6 bases. The length of the CDR3 is 14 residues. V lost 4 bases to trimming and J lost 2 bases, with 12 bases between them. Germline V CDR1 and CDR2: MDHEN, SYDVKM. CDR3 sequence: CASSSDGGTYEQYF. CDR3 nucleotides: TGTGCCAGCAGTTCGGACGGGGGAACCTACGAGCAGTACTTC.

The chain couples TRBV28 to TRBJ2-1; D unresolved. The CDR3 consists of 11 residues. V was cut by 7 bases and J by 4 bases, with 5 bases left in between. The germline gives CDR1 MDHEN, CDR2 SYDVKM. The CDR3 is CASTRYNEQFF. The CDR3 DNA sequence: TGTGCCAGCACCCGGTACAATGAGCAGTTCTTC.

This chain connects TRBV11-1 to TRBJ2-1; 7 bases align to TRBD1. Germline-derived CDR1 and CDR2 are SGHAT and FQDESV (reference sequence). With V trimmed by 3 bases and J by 0 bases, 2 bases remained unmatched. The CDR3 contains 15 residues. The CDR3 reads CASSFRQGSYNEQFF. The CDR3 nucleotides are TGTGCCAGCAGCTTTCGACAGGGCTCCTACAATGAGCAGTTCTTC. The full variable domain, its missing parts supplied by reference TRBV11-1 and TRBJ2-1, is EAEVAQSPRYKITEKSQAVAFWCDPISGHATLYWYRQILGQGPELLVQFQDESVVDDSQLPKDRFSAERLKGVDSTLKIQPAELGDSAMYLCASSFRQGSYNEQFFGPGTRLTVL.

V usage is TRBV11-1 and J usage is TRBJ2-5; D is perhaps TRBD1 (5 bases). Per germline, CDR1 SGHAT and CDR2 FQDESV (reference sequence). Deletions cut 1 base from V and 3 bases from J, with 12 bases between. This CDR3 has 15 amino acids. The CDR3 loop reads CASSLGAGLEETQYF. The CDR3 DNA sequence: TGTGCCAGCAGCTTAGGGGCAGGGCTGGAAGAGACCCAGTACTTC.

The chain employs TRBV29-1 and TRBJ1-2, with TRBD1 matching over 7 bases. This CDR3 is built from 14 residues. Germline lookup yields CDR1 SQVTM and CDR2 ANQGSEA. The V and J ends lost 6 bases and 7 bases, in that order; junction bases with no gene match: 14. CDR3 protein: CSVLAGGGRGGYTF. The CDR3 DNA sequence: TGCAGCGTCCTGGCGGGAGGGGGCAGGGGTGGCTACACCTTC.